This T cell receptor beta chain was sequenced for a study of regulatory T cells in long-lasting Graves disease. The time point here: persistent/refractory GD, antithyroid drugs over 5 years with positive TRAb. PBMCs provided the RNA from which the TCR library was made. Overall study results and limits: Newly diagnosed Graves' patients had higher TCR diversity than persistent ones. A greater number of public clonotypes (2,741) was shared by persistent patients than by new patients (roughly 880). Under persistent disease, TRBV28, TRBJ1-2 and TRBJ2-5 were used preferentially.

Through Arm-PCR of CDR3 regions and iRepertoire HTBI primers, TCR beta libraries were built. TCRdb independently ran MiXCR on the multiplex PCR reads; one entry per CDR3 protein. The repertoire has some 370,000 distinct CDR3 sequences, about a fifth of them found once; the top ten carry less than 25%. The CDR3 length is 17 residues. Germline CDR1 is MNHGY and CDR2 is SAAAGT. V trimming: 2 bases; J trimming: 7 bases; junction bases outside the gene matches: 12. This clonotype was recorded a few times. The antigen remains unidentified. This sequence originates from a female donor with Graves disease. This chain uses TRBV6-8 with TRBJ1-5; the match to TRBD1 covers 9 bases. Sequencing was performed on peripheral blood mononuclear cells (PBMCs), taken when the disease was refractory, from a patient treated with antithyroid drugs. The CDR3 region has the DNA TGTGCCAGCAGTTACGTGAGACCGGGACAGGGCTACCAGCCCCAGCATTTT. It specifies CASSYVRPGQGYQPQHF.